The present TCR beta chain was sequenced within a study of shared clonotypes between healthy human individuals. Broader study findings: Shared clonotypes across all four donors exceeded non-shared ones in generation probability.

Germline CDR1 LNHDA, CDR2 SQIVND (reference sequence). The CDR3 runs 15 residues. The J segment lost 4 bases and the V segment lost 4 bases, leaving 6 bases of the junction unmatched. CD8 cells regarded as naive lacked CD45RO, were positively chosen for CCR7, and omitted terminally differentiated effector memory CD45RA+ cells. On sorted subsets, replicate PCRs used approximately 200 ng DNA, or about 30,000 T cell genomes. Profiling relied on immunoSEQ multiplex PCR, and the TCRdb table lists in-frame clones only, not all of them. This table has more than 600,000 clones, roughly 94% appearing once. Regarding this clone: No antigen is known for it.

This clonotype was obtained from a man aged 25 to 40 in good health. V gene TRBV19 combines with J gene TRBJ2-1; 8 nucleotides agree with TRBD2. Input material: naive CD8+ T cells sorted from blood. CDR3 coding DNA: TGTGCCAGTAGTAGTTATAGCGGGAAGTACAATGAGCAGTTCTTC. Residues: CASSSYSGKYNEQFF.